This TCR beta chain was found in a study of blood T cell repertoires in COVID-19. Overall study: Collection of acute and convalescent COVID-19 samples took place in the United States, Italy and Spain. Sources were T cells, B-cell-depleted T cells, or PBMCs; the material itself was cDNA or gDNA.

Enrolled during active infection, Seattle patients were then followed longitudinally. Original handling: The authors estimated nucleated cell counts from reference gene primer amplification. Assay: immunoSEQ multiplex PCR; the TCRdb copy retains only in-frame clones and omits some. V, J and clone size were drawn from that table, and D and trimming were deduced from the DNA. Of 150,000 to 200,000 clones in the sample, 75% to 85% are singletons; the top ten hold more than 10%. Material for sequencing was peripheral blood. The sequence came from a woman aged 80 or older with COVID-19, enrolled during active disease.

The chain's CDR3 is CAWSLKGVQSYTF. The CDR3 region has the DNA TGTGCCTGGAGTTTAAAAGGGGTGCAGAGCTACACCTTC. The chain has TRBV30 and TRBJ1-2; D is perhaps TRBD1 (5 bases). The V and J ends lost 2 bases and 9 bases respectively, with 16 bases between them. Germline V CDR1 and CDR2: GTSNPN, SVGIG (reference sequence). This CDR3 region has 13 residues.